The 30 T cell receptor beta chains below were found in one sample sequenced in a study of T-cell memory formation after mild COVID-19. TCRdb processed the 5' RACE reads anew with MiXCR; each CDR3 protein has one entry. The sample holds 350,000 to 450,000 distinct CDR3 sequences, around 14% seen once. Input material: PBMCs or a T cell subset sorted from them (not recorded which). The receptor set was obtained from a man aged 18 to 30 who had mild COVID-19 (a few samples of this study predate the infection). Cell type and time point are not known.

This clonotype was seen at least ten times. This chain connects TRBV12-3 or TRBV12-4 to TRBJ2-1; 9 nucleotides align to TRBD2. The CDR3 is 15 amino acids. With 3 bases clipped from V and 4 bases from J, the junction kept 4 bases outside the gene matches. CDR3 in DNA: TGTGCCAGCAGTTTGGAAGCGGGGGGATACAATGAGCAGTTCTTC. This gives the protein CASSLEAGGYNEQFF.

This clonotype was counted a few times. V usage is TRBV21-1 and J usage is TRBJ2-3; TRBD1, the D gene given by the table, was not confirmed from the DNA. TRBV21-1 is a documented pseudogene. The length of the CDR3 is 14 residues. CDR3 protein: CASTLDRCTDTQYF. The CDR3, as DNA: TGTGCCAGCACCCTGGACAGATGCACAGATACGCAGTATTTT.

This clonotype was found a few times. The chain has TRBV28 and TRBJ1-2; D uncertain. CDR1 is MDHEN, CDR2 SYDVKM, per germline. V lost 7 bases and J 8 bases, leaving 23 bases between the germline ends. The CDR3 runs to 15 residues. In DNA, the CDR3 is TGTGCCAGCATCGCCCACGGGGATGGGGTGGGAGGCTACACCTTC. This translates into CASIAHGDGVGGYTF.

This clonotype has only a few counts. The rearrangement links TRBV5-1 to TRBJ2-1; TRBD2 matches 11 bases. Germline lookup yields CDR1 SGHRS and CDR2 YFSETQ. There are 15 residues in the CDR3. J was trimmed by 9 bases and V by 6 bases; bases with no gene match: 11. This chain's CDR3 is CASILGTSGVPEQFF. For the CDR3, the DNA is TGCGCCAGCATCCTCGGGACTAGCGGCGTCCCTGAGCAGTTCTTC.

This chain links TRBV4-1 with TRBJ2-3, with D hard to call. V lost 0 bases and J lost 4, with 11 bases in between. Germline CDR1 reads MGHRA; CDR2 reads YSYEKL. The CDR3 sequence is 15 residues long. The CDR3 region has the DNA TGCGCCAGCAGCCAAGAATGGCAGGTGGCAGATACGCAGTATTTT. Residues: CASSQEWQVADTQYF.

The table lists this clonotype with a few counts. The V gene is TRBV19, the J gene TRBJ1-2; no clear D gene. This CDR3 contains 15 residues. CDR1 is LNHDA, CDR2 SQIVND, per germline (reference sequence). The ends were cut back, 4 bases at V and 5 bases at J, with 17 bases in the middle. The chain's CDR3 is CASSREVRWMYGYTF. CDR3 bases: TGTGCCAGTAGTAGGGAGGTGAGGTGGATGTATGGCTACACCTTC.

The chain joins TRBV7-2 to TRBJ2-5; D unclear. With 1 base removed from V and 5 bases from J, the gap between germline ends came to 5 bases. CDR3 size: 12 residues. Germline CDR1 SGHTA, CDR2 FQGNSA. The CDR3 protein is CASSLVWETQYF. CDR3 bases: TGTGCCAGCAGCTTAGTTTGGGAGACCCAGTACTTC.

CDR3 sequence: CASSAKTGTGGLGRGYTF. The CDR3 DNA sequence: TGTGCCAGCAGCGCCAAAACCGGGACAGGGGGATTGGGTCGCGGCTACACCTTC. This sequence joins TRBV7-9 and TRBJ1-2; 11 bases are shared with TRBD1. The CDR3 runs 18 residues. CDR1 and CDR2 (germline): SEHNR, FQNEAQ (reference sequence). The trim removed 5 bases at V and 8 bases at J, leaving 19 bases unmatched.

This clonotype was found many times. The chain links TRBV3-1 to TRBJ2-1; D is unresolved. This CDR3 comprises 14 residues. Germline loops: CDR1 LGHDT, CDR2 YNNKEL (reference sequence). V was clipped by 3 bases and J by 9 bases, with 15 bases between them. The CDR3 DNA sequence: TGTGCCAGCAGCCATGACGCCCCTTCGAGTGAGCAGTTCTTC. Its protein product is CASSHDAPSSEQFF.

V is TRBV12-3 or TRBV12-4 and J is TRBJ1-3, with D maybe TRBD1 (5 bases). This CDR3 has 15 residues. Trimming shortened V by 6 bases and J by 0 bases, and 12 bases separated the two germline ends. In DNA form, the CDR3 reads TGTGCCAGCAGGAACCGGGGGTACTCTGGAAACACCATATATTTT. Protein: CASRNRGYSGNTIYF.

This clonotype was counted a few times. The CDR3 loop is CSASLQNYGYTF. The CDR3, as DNA: TGCAGTGCTAGTTTACAGAACTATGGCTACACCTTC. This sequence joins TRBV20-1 and TRBJ1-2; no clear D. The CDR3 is 12 residues long. Deletions cut 3 bases from V and 2 bases from J, with 7 bases between. The germline V gene encodes CDR1 DFQATT and CDR2 SNEGSKA (reference sequence).

This clonotype appeared a few times. V and J are TRBV12-3 or TRBV12-4 and TRBJ1-5; D is perhaps TRBD1 (5 bases). Trimming removed 5 bases at V and 2 bases at J, with 13 bases between. The CDR3 has 15 residues. CDR3 sequence: CASSQQGTGNQPQHF. The CDR3, as DNA: TGTGCCAGCAGTCAGCAGGGTACTGGCAATCAGCCCCAGCATTTT.

The table lists this clonotype with a few counts. This chain connects TRBV11-2 to TRBJ2-2, with a possible D match to TRBD2 (5 bases). Trimming took off 6 bases at V and 0 bases at J, with 8 bases between the two ends. This CDR3 has 14 residues. Germline V gives CDR1 SGHAT, CDR2 FQNNGV. The CDR3 DNA reads as TGTGCCAGCAGGGCCGGGACGAACACCGGGGAGCTGTTTTTT. Its protein is CASRAGTNTGELFF.

This clonotype was found many times. The chain has TRBV5-1 and TRBJ2-3; a possible D gene is TRBD2 (5 bases). Germline V gene lookup returns CDR1 SGHRS and CDR2 YFSETQ. The CDR3 length is 14 residues. The V and J ends lost 2 bases and 2 bases respectively, with 9 bases between them. For the CDR3, the DNA is TGCGCCAGCAGCTTCGGGATCCTCACAGATACGCAGTATTTT. Its translation: CASSFGILTDTQYF.

The V gene is TRBV20-1, the J gene TRBJ1-1; D remains ambiguous. The ends were cut back, 0 bases at V and 8 bases at J, with 10 bases in the middle. Germline CDR1 reads DFQATT; CDR2 reads SNEGSKA (reference sequence). There are 12 residues in the CDR3. The CDR3 sequence: CSAREAAAEAFF. CDR3 nucleotides: TGCAGTGCTAGAGAAGCGGCCGCCGAAGCTTTCTTT.

This clonotype was seen at least ten times. The chain has TRBV2 and TRBJ2-3; 10 bases fit TRBD2. Germline-derived CDR1 and CDR2 are SNHLY and FYNNEI. V lost 2 bases, J lost 7 bases, and 9 bases stayed unmatched. The CDR3 loop spans 16 amino acids. The CDR3: CASSESPSGGAYTQYF. DNA of the CDR3: TGTGCCAGCAGTGAATCCCCCAGCGGGGGGGCGTATACGCAGTATTTT.

This clonotype was seen only a few times. The rearrangement links TRBV12-3 or TRBV12-4 to TRBJ2-3; TRBD2 agrees at 9 bases. V shed 2 bases, J shed 4 bases, and the junction held 7 bases outside the gene matches. This CDR3 has 16 amino acids. The CDR3 sequence is CASSLPRGGAADTQYF. For the CDR3, the DNA is TGTGCCAGCAGTTTACCCCGCGGGGGGGCCGCAGATACGCAGTATTTT.

On this clonotype itself: Given a much more abundant clone one base away, this may be a read error. The chain links TRBV19 to TRBJ2-1, with TRBD1 identical over 8 bases. The germline V gene has CDR1 LNHDA and CDR2 SQIVND (reference sequence). The CDR3 is made up of 13 amino acids. The CDR3 spells CDTRTGYIGEQFF. As DNA, the CDR3 is TGTGACACTCGGACAGGGTATATTGGTGAGCAGTTCTTC.

The chain is built from TRBV19 and TRBJ2-7; 9 bases agree with TRBD1. The germline V gene has CDR1 LNHDA and CDR2 SQIVND (reference sequence). The J segment lost 6 bases and the V segment lost 7 bases, leaving 13 bases of the junction unmatched. This CDR3 contains 15 residues. CDR3 loop: CASTASAGQGREQYF. The DNA of the CDR3 is TGTGCCAGTACGGCTTCAGCGGGACAGGGTCGCGAGCAGTACTTC. The full variable domain, in which reference TRBV19 and TRBJ2-7 provide the parts outside the CDR3, is DGGITQSPKYLFRKEGQNVTLSCEQNLNHDAMYWYRQDPGQGLRLIYYSQIVNDFQKGDIAEGYSVSREKKESFPLTVTSAQKNPTAFYLCASTASAGQGREQYFGPGTRLTVT.

This clonotype was picked up a small number of times. The rearrangement uses TRBV9 and TRBJ2-2, with 8 bases that match TRBD2. This CDR3 comprises 15 residues. Germline assignment: CDR1 SGDLS and CDR2 YYNGEE. V lost 3 bases and J lost 5; bases outside the gene matches: 6. Here the CDR3 DNA reads TGTGCCAGCAGCGCGGGGGGGAGGAGGACCGGGGAGCTGTTTTTT. Translated, it gives CASSAGGRRTGELFF.

This clonotype turned up a few times. The CDR3 loop is CASSEYEGDRGSDGYTF. CDR3 nucleotide sequence: TGTGCCAGCAGTGAATATGAAGGGGACAGGGGAAGCGATGGCTACACCTTC. The chain couples TRBV25-1 to TRBJ1-2; TRBD1 matches at 10 bases. The CDR3 loop spans 17 amino acids. Per the germline V gene, CDR1 is MGHDK and CDR2 is SYGVNS. J lost 6 bases, V lost 0 bases, and 10 bases had no gene match.

The chain recombines TRBV25-1 with TRBJ1-4; D is possibly TRBD1 (5 bases). V was shortened by 3 bases and J by 7 bases, with 15 bases between the two germline ends. This CDR3 comprises 15 residues. CDR1 is MGHDK and CDR2 is SYGVNS in the germline V gene. Here the CDR3 DNA reads TGTGCCAGCAGTGAGTGGCCCGGGAGGGGTGAAAAACTGTTTTTT. This encodes CASSEWPGRGEKLFF.

The rearrangement uses TRBV5-1 and TRBJ2-2; 7 bases align to TRBD1. The CDR3 spans 16 residues. The ends lost 5 bases at V and 4 bases at J; junction bases unmatched: 11. CDR1 is SGHRS and CDR2 is YFSETQ in the germline V gene. CDR3 in amino acids: CASSSRGTDFTGELFF. DNA for the CDR3: TGCGCCAGCAGTTCCAGGGGGACAGACTTCACCGGGGAGCTGTTTTTT.

This clonotype was detected ten times or more. The chain links TRBV29-1 to TRBJ2-5; D is possibly TRBD1 (8 bases). V gave up 7 bases and J gave up 5 bases, with 20 bases separating them. This CDR3 has 14 residues. The germline gives CDR1 SQVTM, CDR2 ANQGSEA. CDR3 sequence reads: CSATGGQGWETQYF. CDR3 in DNA: TGCAGCGCCACGGGAGGACAGGGATGGGAGACCCAGTACTTC.

J is TRBJ2-1 and V is TRBV4-2, with 10 bases fitting TRBD2. V trimming: 3 bases; J trimming: 8 bases; junction bases outside the gene matches: 19. CDR1 and CDR2 from the germline V gene are LGHNA and YNFKEQ. The CDR3 consists of 19 residues. This chain's CDR3 is CASSHKGGLAGDGPDEQFF. The CDR3 coding sequence is TGTGCCAGCAGCCATAAAGGTGGGCTAGCGGGGGACGGGCCTGATGAGCAGTTCTTC.

A few counts support this clonotype. The rearrangement uses TRBV5-1 and TRBJ2-2; either TRBD1 or TRBD2 may fit D (6 bases each). Germline loops: CDR1 SGHRS, CDR2 YFSETQ. Trimming stripped 4 bases from V and 6 bases from J, with 19 bases between. This CDR3 region has 16 residues. CDR3 nucleotide sequence: TGCGCCAGCAGCCAAAGGACAGAAGGAGGGGCCGGGGAGCTGTTTTTT. This translates into CASSQRTEGGAGELFF.

The sample holds a few counts of this clonotype. The J gene is TRBJ2-7, the V gene TRBV5-1; 10 bases align to TRBD1. J lost 6 bases, V lost 4 bases, and 7 bases had no gene match. Germline V CDR1 and CDR2: SGHRS, YFSETQ. The CDR3 extends over 14 amino acids. CDR3 in DNA: TGCGCCAGCAGCACAAGACAGGGGGCCCCCGAGCAGTACTTC. Protein: CASSTRQGAPEQYF.

In this sample, this clonotype turned up many times. The rearrangement joins TRBV5-1 to TRBJ2-5; D is unclear. Trimming stripped 1 base from V and 5 bases from J, with 9 bases between. The CDR3 runs to 13 residues. CDR1 is SGHRS, CDR2 YFSETQ, per germline. The CDR3 sequence is CASSLFSVETQYF. CDR3 bases: TGCGCCAGCAGCTTGTTCTCCGTGGAGACCCAGTACTTC.

This clonotype was counted many times. The gene calls are TRBV20-1 and TRBJ1-2; D uncertain. The CDR3 covers 10 residues. Germline V gives CDR1 DFQATT, CDR2 SNEGSKA (reference sequence). The germline V and J ends were trimmed by 6 bases and 8 bases, with 10 bases remaining between them. DNA of the CDR3: TGCAGTGCCCTGACCTGGGGCTACACCTTC. Residues: CSALTWGYTF.

V is TRBV10-3 and J is TRBJ1-6; D call uncertain. The CDR3 extends over 16 amino acids. V lost 4 bases and J lost 5, with 15 bases in between. The germline V gene encodes CDR1 ENHRY and CDR2 SYGVKD. The CDR3 coding sequence is TGTGCCATCAGTGTCGGTCATAACTATAATAATTCACCCCTCCACTTT. Protein product: CAISVGHNYNNSPLHF.